These 5 T cell receptor beta chains were all obtained from the same sample, sequenced in a study of a mutant IDH1 vaccine in newly diagnosed glioma. The time point denotes: week 35, safety follow-up. One vaccine dose held 300 ug of mutant IDH1 20-mer peptide and came with topical imiquimod. Antigens for these TCRs are unknown. Profiled with immunoSEQ multiplex PCR; TCRdb holds only in-frame clones, not every one. The sample has tens of thousands of clones, less than 80% seen once; the top ten hold about 12%. The sample in question was PBMCs, obtained from a glioma patient whose treatment included an IDH1 peptide vaccine. The receptors derive from a man aged 40-50 years with glioma.

The chain uses TRBV5-5 and TRBJ2-5; perhaps TRBD1 as D (5 bases). CDR1 and CDR2 from the germline V gene are SGHKS and YYEKEE (reference sequence). There are 13 residues in the CDR3. Trimming removed 3 bases from V and 7 bases from J, with 13 bases in between. The CDR3 region is CASSSGISGTQYF. The CDR3 DNA sequence: TGTGCCAGCAGCTCAGGGATCTCGGGGACCCAGTACTTC.

In this sample, this clone turned up once. The V call is TRBV28, the J call TRBJ1-2; TRBD1 agrees at 7 bases. Germline assignment: CDR1 MDHEN and CDR2 SYDVKM. The trim removed 10 bases at V and 1 base at J, leaving 6 bases unmatched. The CDR3 sequence is 13 residues long. The DNA for the CDR3 is TGTGCCACCAGGGACAGCCGTAACTATGGCTACACCTTC. This sequence encodes CATRDSRNYGYTF.

The V call is TRBV13, the J call TRBJ1-1, with a weak D call TRBD1 (6 bases). V lost 5 bases and J lost 4, with 17 bases in between. Germline V gene sequence: CDR1 PRHDT, CDR2 FYEKMQ (reference sequence). This CDR3 contains 15 residues. This chain's CDR3 is CASSPRGTGGTEAFF. The CDR3 coding sequence is TGTGCCAGCAGCCCCAGGGGCACCGGGGGCACTGAAGCTTTCTTT.

The chain links TRBV19 to TRBJ1-3; 10 bases are a match to TRBD1. V lost 5 bases to trimming and J lost 2 bases; unmatched junction nucleotides: 6. The CDR3 runs 16 residues. Per the germline V gene, CDR1 is LNHDA and CDR2 is SQIVND (reference sequence). CDR3 amino acids: CASSLTGGAAGNTIYF. The CDR3 nucleotides read TGTGCCAGTAGTCTGACAGGGGGCGCGGCTGGAAACACCATATATTTT.

A note on this clone: One end of the junction fails to match germline, which may point to a read error. This CDR3 is also generated by other DNA sequences in the sample. The V gene is TRBV10-3, the J gene TRBJ2-5; TRBD1 matches 7 bases. Germline CDR1 is ENHRY and CDR2 is SYGVKD. This CDR3 comprises 13 residues. The chain's CDR3 is CAISRQGGETQYF. CDR3 bases: TGTGCCATCAGCCGACAGGGCGGAGAGACTCAGTACTTC.